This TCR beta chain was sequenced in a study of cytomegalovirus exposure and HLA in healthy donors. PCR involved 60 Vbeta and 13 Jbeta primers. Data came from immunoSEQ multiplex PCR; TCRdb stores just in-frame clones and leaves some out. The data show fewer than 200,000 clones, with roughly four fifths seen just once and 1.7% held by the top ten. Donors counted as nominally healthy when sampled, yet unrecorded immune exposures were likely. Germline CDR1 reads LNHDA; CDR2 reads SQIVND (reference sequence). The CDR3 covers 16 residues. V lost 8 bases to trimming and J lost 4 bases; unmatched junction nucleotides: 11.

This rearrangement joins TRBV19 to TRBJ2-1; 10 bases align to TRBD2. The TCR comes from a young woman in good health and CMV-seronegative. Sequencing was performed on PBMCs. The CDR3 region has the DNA TGTGCCAGTTACCCCCGGACTAGCGGAACGTACAATGAGCAGTTCTTC. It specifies CASYPRTSGTYNEQFF.